The following is a TCR beta chain sequence with its context. Its antigen is not known. Expressed TCRB transcripts got sequenced, as all isolated RNA was reverse transcribed. Profiling relied on immunoSEQ multiplex PCR, and the TCRdb table lists in-frame clones only, not all of them. This table has a few hundred thousand clones, 25% to 35% appearing once. Populations obtained by sorting all exceeded 98% purity. The V and J ends lost 6 bases and 5 bases respectively, with 21 bases between them. CDR1 and CDR2 from the germline V gene are LNHNV and YYDKDF (reference sequence). There are 16 residues in the CDR3. This sample is drawn from a study of beta chain features in type 1 diabetes. Study at large: Healthy donors and patients showed comparable age, gender and cell yields. Taken together, all samples contributed more than 90,000,000 examined sorted cells.

Whole-study findings and limits: There was a possibility that cDNA sequencing over-represented cells with high TCR expression.

Sequencing was done on a sample of central memory CD4+ T cells from blood. This receptor was identified in a man younger than 40 in good health. The chain uses TRBV15 and TRBJ2-3, with D possibly being TRBD1 or TRBD2 (6 bases each). The CDR3 here is CATRGGQATEQDTQYF. The CDR3 coding sequence is TGTGCCACCAGAGGGGGGCAGGCCACCGAACAAGATACGCAGTATTTT. Full variable domain (rest looked up from reference TRBV15 and TRBJ2-3): DAMVIQNPRYQVTQFGKPVTLSCSQTLNHNVMYWYQQKSSQAPKLLFHYYDKDFNNEADTPDNFQSRRPNTSFCFLDIRSPGLGDTAMYLCATRGGQATEQDTQYFGPGTRLTVL.